The next 15 T cell receptor beta chains were all read from a single sample in a study of OX40 agonist ivuxolimab in advanced cancers. This table comes from immunoSEQ multiplex PCR, and its TCRdb copy is limited to in-frame clones, with some not included. The repertoire consists of about 46,000 clones, with around nine tenths occurring once and the leading ten covering roughly half. The sequenced sample was CD4+ or CD8+ T cells sorted from blood, obtained in a trial of the OX40 agonist ivuxolimab. These receptor sequences come from an adult with an advanced solid tumor such as melanoma, head and neck, liver or kidney cancer.

In DNA, the CDR3 is TGCGCCAGCAGCTTCAACGCCCGGCCTAACTATGGCTACACCTTC. Its translation: CASSFNARPNYGYTF. The V gene is TRBV5-1, the J gene TRBJ1-2; no definite D call. The CDR3 is 15 residues long. V lost 2 bases and J lost 0, with 11 bases in between. Germline CDR1 SGHRS, CDR2 YFSETQ.

The rearrangement links TRBV29-1 to TRBJ1-2, with 8 bases aligning to TRBD1. The CDR3 has 12 residues. V was pared by 4 bases and J by 4 bases, with 2 bases of the junction left unmatched. Germline CDR1 reads SQVTM; CDR2 reads ANQGSEA. The CDR3 sequence: CSVGTGTYGYTF. The CDR3 DNA reads TGCAGCGTTGGGACAGGGACCTATGGCTACACCTTC.

The chain has TRBV27 and TRBJ2-7; tentatively, D is TRBD1 or TRBD2 (5 bases each). Germline lookup yields CDR1 MNHEY and CDR2 SMNVEV (reference sequence). Deletions cut 5 bases from V and 0 bases from J, with 11 bases between. The CDR3 sequence is 14 residues long. The CDR3 is CASSRTGASYEQYF. CDR3 DNA sequence: TGTGCCAGCAGTCGAACCGGGGCCTCCTACGAGCAGTACTTC.

The CDR3 here is CASSPGQGATNYGYTF. In nucleotides, the CDR3 is TGTGCCAGCAGCCCCGGACAGGGGGCGACTAACTATGGCTACACCTTC. J is TRBJ1-2 and V is TRBV7-8, with 11 bases matching TRBD1. The CDR3 has 16 residues. Germline V lookup: CDR1 SGHVS, CDR2 FQNEAQ. Trimming cost V 5 bases and J 0 bases; bases outside gene matches: 5.

J is TRBJ2-5 and V is TRBV14; 13 bases agree with TRBD2. The DNA end is more similar to TRBJ2-7, so the J call may be wrong. Germline-derived CDR1 and CDR2 are SGHDN and FVKESK. The CDR3 totals 15 residues. This CDR3 reads CASSPRTSGGYEQYF. The CDR3 nucleotides read TGTGCCAGCAGCCCGCGGACTAGCGGGGGCTACGAGCAGTACTTC.

CDR3 sequence reads: CASGTGGQPQHF. The CDR3 nucleotides read TGTGCCAGCGGGACAGGAGGTCAGCCCCAGCATTTT. The chain employs TRBV27 and TRBJ1-5; 8 bases fit TRBD1. Looked up from germline, CDR1 is MNHEY and CDR2 is SMNVEV (reference sequence). V lost 8 bases to trimming and J lost 6 bases; unmatched junction nucleotides: 3. The CDR3 contains 12 residues.

This chain links TRBV7-2 with TRBJ1-2; no clear D. The CDR3 extends over 15 amino acids. Germline V gene sequence: CDR1 SGHTA, CDR2 FQGNSA. Trimming pared 0 bases from V and 10 bases from J, leaving 18 bases between. CDR3 amino acids: CASSLAAVGSWVYTF. Here the CDR3 DNA reads TGTGCCAGCAGCTTAGCCGCGGTGGGCAGCTGGGTCTACACCTTC.

The rearrangement uses TRBV7-8 and TRBJ1-5; D gene ambiguous. The CDR3 is made up of 17 amino acids. Looked up from germline, CDR1 is SGHVS and CDR2 is FQNEAQ. The germline V and J ends were trimmed by 0 bases and 0 bases, with 12 bases remaining between them. The CDR3 is CASSLAVGRYSNQPQHF. The DNA for the CDR3 is TGTGCCAGCAGCTTAGCCGTAGGCAGGTATAGCAATCAGCCCCAGCATTTT.

On this clone: Different DNA sequences within this sample yield the same CDR3. V and J are TRBV19 and TRBJ2-7; unclear D gene. V was clipped by 9 bases and J by 0 bases, with 12 bases between them. Germline V gives CDR1 LNHDA, CDR2 SQIVND (reference sequence). The CDR3 is made up of 13 amino acids. The CDR3 bases are TGTGCCAGCGGTGCTGGGATCTCCTACGAGCAGTACTTC. Amino acids: CASGAGISYEQYF.

For this clone: At one boundary the junction diverges from the germline segment, which might be a read error. The V and J genes are TRBV7-7 and TRBJ1-4; a weak D match, TRBD1 (5 bases). The CDR3 is made up of 15 amino acids. The V gene's germline CDR1 is SSHAT and CDR2 FNYEAQ (reference sequence). The CDR3 DNA follows: TGTGCTAGCAGCTTATCATCGGGGGCTAATGAAAAACTGTTTTTT. Translation gives CASSLSSGANEKLFF.

The chain has TRBV11-2 and TRBJ2-5; 9 bases fit TRBD1. V lost 5 bases to trimming and J lost 5 bases; unmatched junction nucleotides: 6. The CDR3 length is 14 residues. Per germline, CDR1 SGHAT and CDR2 FQNNGV. The CDR3 spells CASSPDRGGETQYF. CDR3 DNA: TGTGCCAGCAGCCCCGACAGGGGGGGGGAGACCCAGTACTTC.

CDR3 nucleotide sequence: TGTGCCAGCAGCTTAGTGGCCGATTTGGCCGACGAGCAGTACTTC. This sequence encodes CASSLVADLADEQYF. The chain combines TRBV7-8 with TRBJ2-7; D gene ambiguous. The CDR3 consists of 15 residues. The V end was cut by 1 base, the J end by 5 bases, with 15 bases between. Germline V gene data show CDR1 as SGHVS and CDR2 as FQNEAQ. The variable domain in full, completed from reference TRBV7-8 and TRBJ2-7, reads GAGVSQSPRYKVAKRGQDVALRCDPISGHVSLFWYQQALGQGPEFLTYFQNEAQLDKSGLPSDRFFAERPEGSVSTLKIQRTQQEDSAVYLCASSLVADLADEQYFGPGTRLTVT.

The count of this clone is one. V and J are TRBV9 and TRBJ2-1; TRBD2 agrees at 11 bases. V gave up 4 bases and J gave up 4 bases; unmatched junction bases: 7. CDR1 and CDR2 (germline): SGDLS, YYNGEE. This CDR3 spans 16 amino acids. The CDR3 is CASSPIAGGLYNEQFF. CDR3 DNA sequence: TGTGCCAGCAGCCCCATAGCGGGGGGGCTTTACAATGAGCAGTTCTTC.

The V and J genes are TRBV27 and TRBJ2-7; 8 bases agree with TRBD1. Per germline, CDR1 MNHEY and CDR2 SMNVEV (reference sequence). The length of the CDR3 is 14 residues. J gave up 1 base and V 7 bases, and 6 bases lay outside the gene matches. CDR3 sequence: CASKGQEFSYEQYF. In DNA, the CDR3 is TGTGCCAGCAAGGGACAGGAGTTTTCCTACGAGCAGTACTTC.

The chain uses TRBV9 and TRBJ1-5; D gene unclear. The CDR3 extends over 15 amino acids. Germline values: CDR1 SGDLS, CDR2 YYNGEE. V was shortened by 2 bases and J by 4 bases, with 13 bases between the two germline ends. The DNA of the CDR3 is TGTGCCAGCAGCGTGGGCCTGGATCAAAATCAGCCCCAGCATTTT. Translated: CASSVGLDQNQPQHF.